This T cell receptor beta chain was obtained from a study of blood T cell repertoires in COVID-19. Study details: Researchers got acute and convalescent COVID-19 samples from the United States, Italy and Spain.

The CDR3 extends over 14 amino acids. Germline CDR1 SGHRS, CDR2 YFSETQ. V shed 6 bases and J 6 bases; nucleotides not matched to a gene: 8. Per the original methods: The assay estimated nucleated cells by amplifying reference gene primers. The table came from immunoSEQ multiplex PCR; TCRdb's copy has only in-frame clones and leaves some out. V, J and clone size are those of that table, while D and trimming were read from the DNA. The table lists some 150,000 clones, under 90% of them singletons. The rearrangement links TRBV5-1 to TRBJ2-1, with TRBD1 identical over 8 bases. Sequencing input: peripheral blood. The receptor was isolated from a woman aged 55-75 years with active or convalescent COVID-19. CDR3 DNA sequence: TGCGCCAGCAACCGGGACAGGACATTCAATGAGCAGTTCTTC. It codes for CASNRDRTFNEQFF.